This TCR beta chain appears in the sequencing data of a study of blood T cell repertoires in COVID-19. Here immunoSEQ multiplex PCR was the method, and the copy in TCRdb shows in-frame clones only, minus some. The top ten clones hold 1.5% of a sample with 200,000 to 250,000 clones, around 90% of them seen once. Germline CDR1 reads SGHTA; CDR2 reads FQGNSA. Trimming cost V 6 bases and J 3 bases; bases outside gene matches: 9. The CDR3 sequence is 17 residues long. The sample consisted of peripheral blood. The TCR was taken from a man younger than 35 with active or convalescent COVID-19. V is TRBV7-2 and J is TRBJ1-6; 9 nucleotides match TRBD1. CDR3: CASRPPGQGVYNSPLHF. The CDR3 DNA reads TGTGCCAGCAGGCCACCGGGACAGGGAGTCTATAATTCACCCCTCCACTTT.